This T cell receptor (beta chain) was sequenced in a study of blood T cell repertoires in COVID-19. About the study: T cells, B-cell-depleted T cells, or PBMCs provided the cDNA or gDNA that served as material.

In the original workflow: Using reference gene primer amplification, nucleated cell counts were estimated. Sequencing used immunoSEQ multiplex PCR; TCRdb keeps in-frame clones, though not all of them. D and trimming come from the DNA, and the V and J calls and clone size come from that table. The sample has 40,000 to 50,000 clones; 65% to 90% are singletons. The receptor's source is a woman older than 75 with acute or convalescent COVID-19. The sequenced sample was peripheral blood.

DNA of the CDR3: TGTGCCAGCAGTGTCGGACAGAACACTGAAGCTTTCTTT. Translation: CASSVGQNTEAFF. The genes are TRBV2 and TRBJ1-1; D is possibly TRBD1 (5 bases). This CDR3 has 13 residues. Per germline, CDR1 SNHLY and CDR2 FYNNEI. V shed 4 bases and J shed 1 base, with 7 bases lying between them.